The clone carrying this T cell receptor beta chain was recorded a few times. Its specificity is unknown. The length of the CDR3 is 13 residues. CDR1 is GTSNPN, CDR2 SVGIG, per germline (reference sequence). Trimming at V came to 8 bases and at J to 4 bases, leaving 5 bases not matched to a gene. These data come from a study of cytomegalovirus exposure and HLA in healthy donors. Study summary: In terms of ancestry, the Caucasian-associated cluster contained more than 65% of the approximately 380 genotyped donors. The study's findings and limits: As a later analysis showed, several of the most significant clusters appeared to be linked to common viral pathogens.

Primers included in the PCR were 60 Vbeta and 13 Jbeta primers. Repertoires were generated with immunoSEQ multiplex PCR, while TCRdb's copy carries only in-frame clones and drops some. The sample includes about 160,000 clones, around 83% of them seen just once. The sample taken for sequencing was PBMCs. This TCR came from a man aged 18 to 35 in good health and CMV-seropositive. The chain carries TRBV30 and TRBJ1-6; 7 bases fit TRBD1. The CDR3: CARTTGYNSPLHF. CDR3 bases: TGTGCCCGAACGACAGGGTATAATTCACCCCTCCACTTT. The complete variable domain, with remaining parts taken from reference TRBV30 and TRBJ1-6, reads SQTIHQWPATLVQPVGSPLSLECTVEGTSNPNLYWYRQAAGRGLQLLFYSVGIGQISSEVPQNLSASRPQDRQFILSSKKLLLSDSGFYLCARTTGYNSPLHFGNGTRLTVT.